This T cell receptor (beta chain) was recorded in a study of CD8 T cells in Susac syndrome. The germline CDR1 and CDR2 sequences are GTSNPN and SVGIG (reference sequence). Trimming cost V 3 bases and J 3 bases, with 5 bases left between them. The length of the CDR3 is 11 residues. Random hexamers were used to reverse transcribe an amount of roughly 0.5 to 1 ug RNA. TCR beta CDR3 was amplified by immunoSEQ multiplex PCR. This amplification extended across 54 Vbeta and 13 Jbeta segments. Each CDR3 protein gets one entry after TCRdb re-called the immunoSEQ multiplex PCR reads with MiXCR. The data contain approximately 180,000 distinct CDR3 sequences, roughly 94% of them singletons.

The sequenced material came from CD4+ T cells from PBMCs. V and J are TRBV30 and TRBJ2-5; D remains ambiguous. The sequence was collected from a human donor with Susac syndrome. The DNA of the CDR3 is TGTGCCTGGAGGGGTAAAGAGACCCAGTACTTC. Translation gives CAWRGKETQYF.